The 21 T cell receptor beta chains below all came from one sample that was sequenced in a study of cytomegalovirus exposure and HLA in healthy donors. Primers: 60 Vbeta forward and 13 Jbeta reverse. Repertoires were generated with immunoSEQ multiplex PCR, while TCRdb's copy carries only in-frame clones and drops some. The sample lists about 96,000 clones; under 85% were seen once. Sequences were obtained from PBMCs. These receptors all stem from a young man in good health and CMV-seronegative.

This chain links TRBV30 with TRBJ1-1; D perhaps matches TRBD1 (6 bases). Trimming removed 0 bases from V and 9 bases from J, with 14 bases in between. The CDR3 runs 13 residues. Germline V CDR1 and CDR2: GTSNPN, SVGIG (reference sequence). The CDR3 here is CAWSVRDGGQAFF. DNA of the CDR3: TGTGCCTGGAGTGTACGGGACGGGGGGCAAGCTTTCTTT.

A single count supports this clone. The rearrangement uses TRBV19 and TRBJ2-3; D is perhaps TRBD1 (5 bases). Germline loops: CDR1 LNHDA, CDR2 SQIVND (reference sequence). The CDR3 has 15 amino acids. V dropped 4 bases and J dropped 1 base, with 12 bases sitting between them. The CDR3 sequence: CASSTRQPGTDTQYF. CDR3 sequence (DNA): TGTGCCAGTAGTACCCGACAGCCAGGCACAGATACGCAGTATTTT.

The chain links TRBV18 to TRBJ1-1, with 9 nucleotides matching TRBD1. The CDR3 loop spans 18 amino acids. Germline values: CDR1 KGHSH, CDR2 LQKENI. V shed 4 bases, J shed 5 bases, and the junction held 17 bases outside the gene matches. DNA of the CDR3: TGTGCCAGCTCACACCGGGACAGGGAGACCACAGAGGGAACTGAAGCTTTCTTT. Protein product: CASSHRDRETTEGTEAFF.

The V and J genes are TRBV5-4 and TRBJ2-5; TRBD1 matches at 11 bases. J gave up 3 bases and V 1 base, and 5 bases lay outside the gene matches. This CDR3 has 16 residues. Per the germline V gene, CDR1 is SGHNT and CDR2 is YYREEE (reference sequence). The DNA for the CDR3 is TGTGCCAGCAGCTTGACGCGGACAGGGGGCGAAGAGACCCAGTACTTC. Translated, it gives CASSLTRTGGEETQYF.

This clone was counted between two and nine times. The chain combines TRBV28 with TRBJ1-1, with no clear D. This CDR3 region has 12 residues. Germline assignment: CDR1 MDHEN and CDR2 SYDVKM. Trimming took 5 bases from V and 1 from J, leaving 5 bases between them. CDR3 in amino acids: CASSTPNTEAFF. The CDR3 region has the DNA TGTGCCAGCAGTACACCGAACACTGAAGCTTTCTTT. Full variable domain (rest looked up from reference TRBV28 and TRBJ1-1): DVKVTQSSRYLVKRTGEKVFLECVQDMDHENMFWYRQDPGLGLRLIYFSYDVKMKEKGDIPEGYSVSREKKERFSLILESASTNQTSMYLCASSTPNTEAFFGQGTRLTVV.

V usage is TRBV7-3 and J usage is TRBJ1-1; D is possibly TRBD1 (6 bases). The CDR3 length is 17 residues. Germline lookup yields CDR1 SGHTA and CDR2 FQGTGA. V was shortened by 1 base and J by 0 bases, with 15 bases between the two germline ends. The DNA of the CDR3 is TGTGCCAGCAGCTTAAATCTCCGGGGGGCGATGAACACTGAAGCTTTCTTT. This codes for CASSLNLRGAMNTEAFF.

The chain's CDR3 is CASSPVTNTIYF. The DNA of the CDR3 is TGTGCCAGCAGCCCGGTAACCAACACCATATATTTT. The V call is TRBV7-6, the J call TRBJ1-3; no reliable D call. Germline assignment: CDR1 SGHVS and CDR2 FNYEAQ. The CDR3 contains 12 residues. V was shortened by 5 bases and J by 7 bases, with 9 bases between the two germline ends.

V is TRBV6-5 and J is TRBJ1-6; 12 nucleotides line up with TRBD1. Germline values: CDR1 MNHEY, CDR2 SVGAGI. This CDR3 region has 15 residues. With V trimmed by 8 bases and J by 5 bases, 4 bases remained unmatched. The CDR3 loop reads CASRDRGRNNSPLHF. CDR3 coding DNA: TGTGCCAGCCGGGACAGGGGGCGAAATAATTCACCCCTCCACTTT.

This chain joins TRBV6-5 and TRBJ1-2; TRBD1 aligns across 7 bases. The CDR3 runs to 14 residues. The ends lost 10 bases at V and 6 bases at J; junction bases unmatched: 14. CDR1 and CDR2 from the germline V gene are MNHEY and SVGAGI. CDR3 sequence: CATTTRGRPDGYTF. Written as DNA, the CDR3 is TGTGCCACCACTACGAGGGGGCGGCCTGATGGCTACACCTTC.

This chain joins TRBV11-2 and TRBJ2-1, with 9 bases identical to TRBD1. The V gene end was trimmed by 5 bases and the J gene end by 3 bases; junction bases not matched to a gene: 8. This CDR3 has 16 residues. The germline V gene has CDR1 SGHAT and CDR2 FQNNGV. CDR3 bases: TGTGCCAGCAGCCCCCCGGGACAGGGTTTCTACAATGAGCAGTTCTTC. Translated: CASSPPGQGFYNEQFF.

The count of this clone is one. This chain joins TRBV30 and TRBJ2-2; D unresolved. The CDR3 runs 16 residues. Looked up from germline, CDR1 is GTSNPN and CDR2 is SVGIG (reference sequence). The V gene lost 0 bases and the J gene lost 5 bases, with 16 bases spanning the gap. CDR3 bases: TGTGCCTGGAGTGTACATGTTGGCTCATCGACCGGGGAGCTGTTTTTT. Amino acids: CAWSVHVGSSTGELFF.

This chain joins TRBV6-1 and TRBJ2-7; D is possibly TRBD2 (6 bases). Germline values: CDR1 MNHNS, CDR2 SASEGT. This CDR3 has 15 amino acids. With 6 bases removed from V and 2 bases from J, the gap between germline ends came to 17 bases. In DNA, the CDR3 is TGTGCCAGCAGGGCTTTCAGGGAGGAAACCTACGAGCAGTACTTC. This gives the protein CASRAFREETYEQYF.

The gene calls are TRBV6-1 and TRBJ2-7, with 11 bases lining up with TRBD1. The CDR3 has 17 amino acids. V gave up 4 bases and J gave up 5 bases; unmatched junction bases: 13. The V gene's germline CDR1 is MNHNS and CDR2 SASEGT. The CDR3 DNA reads as TGTGCCAGCAGTGTATTATCGGACAGGGGGCTGCTGGACGAGCAGTACTTC. Protein product: CASSVLSDRGLLDEQYF.

This chain joins TRBV7-2 and TRBJ1-1, with no clear D. Germline CDR1 reads SGHTA; CDR2 reads FQGNSA. Trimming cost V 1 base and J 3 bases, with 9 bases left between them. This CDR3 comprises 14 residues. The CDR3 DNA is TGTGCCAGCAGCTTAGTCCCCGGGGACACTGAAGCTTTCTTT. Protein: CASSLVPGDTEAFF.

The chain couples TRBV30 to TRBJ1-2, with TRBD1 identical over 7 bases. CDR1 is GTSNPN, CDR2 SVGIG, per germline (reference sequence). Trimming took 3 bases from V and 2 from J; bases not matched to a gene: 12. The CDR3 loop spans 16 amino acids. CDR3 loop: CAWSTPGAGGNYGYTF. The CDR3 nucleotides read TGTGCCTGGAGCACCCCTGGGGCAGGGGGGAACTATGGCTACACCTTC.

V gene TRBV6-5 combines with J gene TRBJ1-1; D not resolved. Germline V gene sequence: CDR1 MNHEY, CDR2 SVGAGI. The CDR3 is 11 residues long. V lost 7 bases and J 11 bases, leaving 14 bases between the germline ends. CDR3 region: CASKRGVEAFF. The CDR3 DNA reads as TGTGCCAGCAAGCGGGGAGTGGAGGCTTTCTTT.

The chain recombines TRBV7-2 with TRBJ1-5; no clear D gene. This CDR3 spans 10 amino acids. CDR1 SGHTA and CDR2 FQGNSA come from the germline V gene. Trimming left V 5 bases short and J 9 bases short, with 5 bases between. The CDR3 is CASSPMPQHF. The DNA of the CDR3 is TGTGCCAGCAGCCCCATGCCCCAGCATTTT.

V usage is TRBV19 and J usage is TRBJ2-1; the match to TRBD1 covers 8 bases. The CDR3 is 16 amino acids. With 4 bases clipped from V and 5 bases from J, the junction kept 10 bases outside the gene matches. Looked up from germline, CDR1 is LNHDA and CDR2 is SQIVND (reference sequence). The chain's CDR3 is CASSNRGARNNNEQFF. The CDR3 region has the DNA TGTGCCAGTAGTAACAGGGGGGCCCGTAATAACAATGAGCAGTTCTTC.

This clone was seen once. The V and J genes are TRBV5-1 and TRBJ2-7; 9 nucleotides align to TRBD1. Looked up from germline, CDR1 is SGHRS and CDR2 is YFSETQ. V shed 0 bases and J 4 bases; nucleotides not matched to a gene: 5. The length of the CDR3 is 15 residues. The CDR3 is CASSLAGTGFYEQYF. The CDR3 nucleotides read TGCGCCAGCAGCTTGGCCGGGACAGGGTTTTACGAGCAGTACTTC.

The chain combines TRBV11-3 with TRBJ1-2; D is undetermined. V dropped 0 bases and J dropped 8 bases, with 10 bases sitting between them. The CDR3 is made up of 13 amino acids. From germline, CDR1 is SGHNT and CDR2 YENEEA. The CDR3 reads CASSLDHREGYTF. CDR3 nucleotides: TGTGCCAGCAGCTTAGATCACAGAGAAGGCTACACCTTC. Filled out from reference TRBV11-3 and TRBJ1-2, the complete variable domain reads EAGVVQSPRYKIIEKKQPVAFWCNPISGHNTLYWYLQNLGQGPELLIRYENEEAVDDSQLPKDRFSAERLKGVDSTLKIQPAELGDSAVYLCASSLDHREGYTFGSGTRLTVV.

This rearrangement joins TRBV19 to TRBJ1-2, with 8 nucleotides matching TRBD1. This CDR3 contains 16 residues. J gave up 8 bases and V 0 bases, and 11 bases lay outside the gene matches. The germline V gene encodes CDR1 LNHDA and CDR2 SQIVND (reference sequence). CDR3 residues: CASSIDLNRGAEGYTF. In DNA form, the CDR3 reads TGTGCCAGTAGTATAGATCTTAACAGGGGGGCTGAAGGCTACACCTTC.